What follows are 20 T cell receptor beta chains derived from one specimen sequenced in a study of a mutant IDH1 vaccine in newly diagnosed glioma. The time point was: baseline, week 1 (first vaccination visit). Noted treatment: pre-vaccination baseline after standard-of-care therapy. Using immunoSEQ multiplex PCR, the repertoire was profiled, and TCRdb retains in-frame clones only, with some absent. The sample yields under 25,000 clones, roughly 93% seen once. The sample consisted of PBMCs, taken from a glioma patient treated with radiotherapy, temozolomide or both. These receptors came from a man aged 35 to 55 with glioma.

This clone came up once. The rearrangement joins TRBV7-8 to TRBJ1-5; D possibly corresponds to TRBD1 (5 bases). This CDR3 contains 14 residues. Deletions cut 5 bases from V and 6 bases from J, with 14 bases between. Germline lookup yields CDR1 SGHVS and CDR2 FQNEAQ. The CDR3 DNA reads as TGTGCCAGCAGCCTAGGGAGTCAGGGTCAGCCCCAGCATTTT. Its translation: CASSLGSQGQPQHF.

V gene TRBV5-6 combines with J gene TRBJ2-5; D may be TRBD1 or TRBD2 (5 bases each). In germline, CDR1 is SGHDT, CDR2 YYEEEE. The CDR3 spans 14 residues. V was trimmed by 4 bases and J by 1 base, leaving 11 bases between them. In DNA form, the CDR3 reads TGTGCCAGCAGCCCGGGGACGCGCCAAGAGACCCAGTACTTC. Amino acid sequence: CASSPGTRQETQYF.

This chain's CDR3 is CASSGDTLYGYTF. The DNA for the CDR3 is TGTGCCAGCAGTGGGGACACACTCTATGGCTACACCTTC. This sequence joins TRBV6-1 and TRBJ1-2, with TRBD1 as a possible D gene (6 bases). CDR3 size: 13 residues. Trimming took 4 bases from V and 4 from J, leaving 10 bases between them. CDR1 and CDR2 from the germline V gene are MNHNS and SASEGT.

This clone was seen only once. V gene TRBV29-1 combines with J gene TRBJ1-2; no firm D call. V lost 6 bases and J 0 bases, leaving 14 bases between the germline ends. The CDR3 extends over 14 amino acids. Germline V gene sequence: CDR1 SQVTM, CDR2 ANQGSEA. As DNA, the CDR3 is TGCAGCGTGGTGTACAGAGCCTCTAACTATGGCTACACCTTC. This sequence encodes CSVVYRASNYGYTF.

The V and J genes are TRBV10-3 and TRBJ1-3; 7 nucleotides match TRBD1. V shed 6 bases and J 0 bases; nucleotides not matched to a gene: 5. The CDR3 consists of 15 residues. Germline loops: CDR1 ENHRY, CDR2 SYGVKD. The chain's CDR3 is CAISEGQSSGNTIYF. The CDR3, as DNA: TGTGCCATCAGCGAGGGACAGAGCTCTGGAAACACCATATATTTT.

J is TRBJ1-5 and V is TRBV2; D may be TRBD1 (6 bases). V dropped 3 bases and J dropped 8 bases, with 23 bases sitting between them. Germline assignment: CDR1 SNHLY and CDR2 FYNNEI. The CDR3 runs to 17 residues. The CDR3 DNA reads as TGTGCCAGCAGTGAGGGTGCTAGGGGCTGGAACAGGGAGCCCCAGCATTTT. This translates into CASSEGARGWNREPQHF.

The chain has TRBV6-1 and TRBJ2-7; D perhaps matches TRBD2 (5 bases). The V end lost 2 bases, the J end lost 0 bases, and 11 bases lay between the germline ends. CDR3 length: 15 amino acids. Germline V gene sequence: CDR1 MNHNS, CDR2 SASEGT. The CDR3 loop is CASSELGASSYEQYF. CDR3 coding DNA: TGTGCCAGCAGTGAACTGGGAGCCAGCTCCTACGAGCAGTACTTC.

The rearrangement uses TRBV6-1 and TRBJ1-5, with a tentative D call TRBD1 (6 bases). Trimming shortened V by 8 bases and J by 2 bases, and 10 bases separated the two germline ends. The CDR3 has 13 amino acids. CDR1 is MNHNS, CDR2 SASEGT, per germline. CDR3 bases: TGTGCCAGCCGGGAGGGGGGCAATCAGCCCCAGCATTTT. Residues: CASREGGNQPQHF.

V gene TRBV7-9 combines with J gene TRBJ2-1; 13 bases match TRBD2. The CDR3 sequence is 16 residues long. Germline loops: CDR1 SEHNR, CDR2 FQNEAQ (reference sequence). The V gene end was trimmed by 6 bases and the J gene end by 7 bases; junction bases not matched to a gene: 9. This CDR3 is CASSAGETSGRNEQFF. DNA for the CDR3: TGTGCCAGCAGTGCCGGTGAGACTAGCGGGAGGAATGAGCAGTTCTTC.

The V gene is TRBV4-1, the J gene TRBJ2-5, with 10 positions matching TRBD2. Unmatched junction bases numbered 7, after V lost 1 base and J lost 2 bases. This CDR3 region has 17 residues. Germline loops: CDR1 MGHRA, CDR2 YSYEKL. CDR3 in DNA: TGCGCCAGCAGCCAAGGGGCGACTAGCGGGTGGCAAGAGACCCAGTACTTC. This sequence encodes CASSQGATSGWQETQYF.

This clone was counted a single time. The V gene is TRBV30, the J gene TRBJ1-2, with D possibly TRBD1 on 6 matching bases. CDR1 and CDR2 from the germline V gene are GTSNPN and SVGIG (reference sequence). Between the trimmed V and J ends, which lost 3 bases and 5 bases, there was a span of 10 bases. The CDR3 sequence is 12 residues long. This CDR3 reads CAWSQGGYGYTF. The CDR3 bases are TGTGCCTGGAGCCAAGGGGGGTATGGCTACACCTTC.

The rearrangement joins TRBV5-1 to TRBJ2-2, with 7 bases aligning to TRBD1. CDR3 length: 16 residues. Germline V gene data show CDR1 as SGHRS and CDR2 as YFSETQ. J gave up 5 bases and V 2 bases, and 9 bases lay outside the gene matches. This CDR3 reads CASSLLTGAITGELFF. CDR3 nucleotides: TGCGCCAGCAGCTTATTAACAGGGGCGATAACCGGGGAGCTGTTTTTT. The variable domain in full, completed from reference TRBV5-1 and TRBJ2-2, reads KAGVTQTPRYLIKTRGQQVTLSCSPISGHRSVSWYQQTPGQGLQFLFEYFSETQRNKGNFPGRFSGRQFSNSRSEMNVSTLELGDSALYLCASSLLTGAITGELFFGEGSRLTVL.

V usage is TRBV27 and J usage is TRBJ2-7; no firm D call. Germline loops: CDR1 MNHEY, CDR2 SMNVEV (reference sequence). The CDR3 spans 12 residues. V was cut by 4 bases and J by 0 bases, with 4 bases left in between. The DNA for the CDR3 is TGTGCCAGCAGTTCTAGCTCCTACGAGCAGTACTTC. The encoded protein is CASSSSSYEQYF.

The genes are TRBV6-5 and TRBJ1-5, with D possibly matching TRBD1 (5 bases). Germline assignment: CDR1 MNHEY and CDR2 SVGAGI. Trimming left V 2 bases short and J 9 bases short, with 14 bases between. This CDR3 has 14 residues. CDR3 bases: TGTGCCAGCAGTTACAATAGCTGGGGGTGGCCCCAGCATTTT. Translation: CASSYNSWGWPQHF.

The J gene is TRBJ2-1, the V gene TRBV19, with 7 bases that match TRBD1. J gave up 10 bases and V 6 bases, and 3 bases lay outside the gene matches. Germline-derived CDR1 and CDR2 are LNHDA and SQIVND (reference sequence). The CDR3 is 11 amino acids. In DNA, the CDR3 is TGTGCCAGTAGACAGGGGTGGGAGCAGTTCTTC. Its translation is CASRQGWEQFF.

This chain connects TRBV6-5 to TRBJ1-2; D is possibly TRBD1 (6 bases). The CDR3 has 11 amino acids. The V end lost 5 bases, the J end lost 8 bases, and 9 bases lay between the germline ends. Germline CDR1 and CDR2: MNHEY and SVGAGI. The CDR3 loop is CASSTGYGYTF. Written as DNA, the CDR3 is TGTGCCAGCAGTACAGGGTACGGCTACACCTTC.

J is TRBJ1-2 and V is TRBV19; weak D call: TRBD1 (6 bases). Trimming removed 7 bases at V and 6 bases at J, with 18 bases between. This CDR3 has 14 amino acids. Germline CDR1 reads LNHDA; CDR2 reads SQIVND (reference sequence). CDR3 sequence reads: CASTPMWTEDGYTF. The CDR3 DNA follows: TGTGCCAGTACCCCCATGTGGACAGAGGATGGCTACACCTTC. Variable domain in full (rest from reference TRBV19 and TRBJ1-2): DGGITQSPKYLFRKEGQNVTLSCEQNLNHDAMYWYRQDPGQGLRLIYYSQIVNDFQKGDIAEGYSVSREKKESFPLTVTSAQKNPTAFYLCASTPMWTEDGYTFGSGTRLTVV.

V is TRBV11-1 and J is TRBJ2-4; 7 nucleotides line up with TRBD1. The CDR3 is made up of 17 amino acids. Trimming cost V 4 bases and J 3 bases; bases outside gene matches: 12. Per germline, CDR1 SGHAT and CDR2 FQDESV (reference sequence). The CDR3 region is CASSSTLNRGGKNIQYF. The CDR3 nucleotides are TGTGCCAGCAGCTCAACACTAAACAGGGGCGGCAAAAACATTCAGTACTTC.

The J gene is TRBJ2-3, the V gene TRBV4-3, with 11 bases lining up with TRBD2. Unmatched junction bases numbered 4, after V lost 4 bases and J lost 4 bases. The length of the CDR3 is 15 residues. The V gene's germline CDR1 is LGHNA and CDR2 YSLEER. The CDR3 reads CASSPGLADSDTQYF. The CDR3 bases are TGCGCCAGCAGCCCGGGACTAGCGGACTCAGATACGCAGTATTTT.

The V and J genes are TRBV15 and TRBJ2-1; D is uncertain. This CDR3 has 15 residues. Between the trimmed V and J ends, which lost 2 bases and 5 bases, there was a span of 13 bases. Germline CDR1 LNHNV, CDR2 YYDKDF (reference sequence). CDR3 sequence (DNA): TGTGCCACCAGCAGACCTCCGGGCCTTAACAATGAGCAGTTCTTC. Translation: CATSRPPGLNNEQFF.